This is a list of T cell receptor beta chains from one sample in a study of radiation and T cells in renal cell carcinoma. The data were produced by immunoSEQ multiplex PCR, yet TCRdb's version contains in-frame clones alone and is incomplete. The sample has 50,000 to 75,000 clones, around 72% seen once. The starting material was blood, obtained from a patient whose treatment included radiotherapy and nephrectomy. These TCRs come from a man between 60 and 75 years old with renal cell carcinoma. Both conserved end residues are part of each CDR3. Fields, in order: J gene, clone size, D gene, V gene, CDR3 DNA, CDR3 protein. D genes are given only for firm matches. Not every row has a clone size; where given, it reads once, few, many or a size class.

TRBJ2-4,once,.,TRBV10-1,TGCGCCAGCGCCCCCAGGGCTAGAGGGCAAGGCGTCAAAAACATTCAGTACTTC,CASAPRARGQGVKNIQYF
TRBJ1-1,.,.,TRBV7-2,TGTGCCAGCAGTACCGGGATCGGAACATTAGCTTTCTTT,CASSTGIGTLAFF
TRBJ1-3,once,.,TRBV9,TGTGCCAGCAGCGCTTACGACGGGACGGCGATAGCCCCTGGAAACACCATATATTTT,CASSAYDGTAIAPGNTIYF
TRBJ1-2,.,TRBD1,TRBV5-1,TGCGCCAGCAGCTTGGATGGACAGGGCGGCTACACCTTC,CASSLDGQGGYTF
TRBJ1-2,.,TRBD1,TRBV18,TGTGCCAGCTCACCTCGGGTGGACAGGACAGAAACGGGAGGCTACACCTTC,CASSPRVDRTETGGYTF
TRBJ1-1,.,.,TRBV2,TGTGCCAGCCAGGTGCACCGAAACACTGAAGCTTTCTTT,CASQVHRNTEAFF
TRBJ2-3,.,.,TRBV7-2,TGTGCCAGCAGCTCAGCCTTGGGTACGCAGTATTTT,CASSSALGTQYF
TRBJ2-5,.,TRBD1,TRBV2,TGTGCCAGCACCAACAGGGGTCCCCAAGAGACCCAGTACTTC,CASTNRGPQETQYF
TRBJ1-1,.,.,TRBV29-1,TGCAGCGTTGAGGGATTCGAGGGGACTGAAGCTTTCTTT,CSVEGFEGTEAFF
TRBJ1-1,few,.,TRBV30,TGTGCCTGGAGTGTAGGCGGGGGATCTAAGTGGGCTTTCTTT,CAWSVGGGSKWAFF
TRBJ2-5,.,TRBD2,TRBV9,TGTGCCAGCAGCGTCGGGACTAGCGGGGGCTGGGGGTCGGAGACCCAGTACTTC,CASSVGTSGGWGSETQYF
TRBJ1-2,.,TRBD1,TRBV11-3,TGTGCCAGCAGCTTTACAGGGGCGGGTGGCTACACCTTC,CASSFTGAGGYTF
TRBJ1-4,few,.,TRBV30,TGTGCCGCCGTCGGAGGAGCAACTAATGAAAAACTGTTTTTT,CAAVGGATNEKLFF
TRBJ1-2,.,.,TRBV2,TGTGCCAGTCCAGGGGCAGAAACGTATGGCTACACCTTC,CASPGAETYGYTF
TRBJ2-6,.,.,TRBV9,TGTGCCAGCAGCGTAGGGGGTGCTGGGGCCAACGTCCTGACTTTC,CASSVGGAGANVLTF
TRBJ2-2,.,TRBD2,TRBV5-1,TGCGCCAGCAGCACGGGACTAGCGGGAGGGCCGCCGAACACCGGGGAGCTGTTTTTT,CASSTGLAGGPPNTGELFF
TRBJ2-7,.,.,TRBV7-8,TGTGCCAGCAGCCTCATTGGATGGGAGCAGTACTTC,CASSLIGWEQYF
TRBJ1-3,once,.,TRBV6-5,TGTGCCAGCAGTTATAGCAGGTCCTCTGGAAACACCATATATTTT,CASSYSRSSGNTIYF
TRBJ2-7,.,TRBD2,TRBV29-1,TGCAGCTTTCTCGGGACTAGAAACGAGCAGTACTTC,CSFLGTRNEQYF
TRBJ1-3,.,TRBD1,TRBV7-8,TGTGCCAGCAGCGAGCGGACAGGCCTCTCTGGAAACACCATATATTTT,CASSERTGLSGNTIYF
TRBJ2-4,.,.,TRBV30,TGTGCCTGGAGTGATGAGGGAGCCAAAAACATTCAGTACTTC,CAWSDEGAKNIQYF
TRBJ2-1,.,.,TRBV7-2,TGTGCCAGCAGCTGGACAGTTAGCTCCTACAATGAGCAGTTCTTC,CASSWTVSSYNEQFF
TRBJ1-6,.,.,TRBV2,TGTGCCAGCAGTGTTGGGTTCTCCTATAATTCACCCCTCCACTTT,CASSVGFSYNSPLHF
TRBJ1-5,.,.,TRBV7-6,TGTGCCAGCAGCACCCGAGGACAGCCCCAGCATTTT,CASSTRGQPQHF
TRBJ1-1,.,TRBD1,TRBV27,TGTGCCAGCAGGACAGGGAGCACTGAAGCTTTCTTT,CASRTGSTEAFF
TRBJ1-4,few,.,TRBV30,TGTGCCTGGAGAGGAGCGGTTAATGAAAAACTGTTTTTT,CAWRGAVNEKLFF
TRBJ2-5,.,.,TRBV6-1,TGTGCCAGCAGTGAAGAGTCCCTAGTCTGGGAGACCCAGTACTTC,CASSEESLVWETQYF
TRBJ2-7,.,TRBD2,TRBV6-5,TGTGCCAGCAGTCGATCGGGAGGCGACGAGCAGTACTTC,CASSRSGGDEQYF
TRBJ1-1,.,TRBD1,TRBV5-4,TGTGCCAGCAGACTTATGACAGGGAAAGACACTGAAGCTTTCTTT,CASRLMTGKDTEAFF
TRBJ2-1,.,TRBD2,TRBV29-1,TGCAGCGGGGTTCCGGGACTAGCAGATGAGGCTGAGCAGTTCTTC,CSGVPGLADEAEQFF
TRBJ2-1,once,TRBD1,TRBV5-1,TGCGCCAGCAGCTCCATTCGACAGGGGGCCTACAATGAGCAGTTCTTC,CASSSIRQGAYNEQFF
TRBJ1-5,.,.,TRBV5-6,TGTGCCAGCAGCTTGGCCGGAGGGGGAAGACAGCCCCAGCATTTT,CASSLAGGGRQPQHF
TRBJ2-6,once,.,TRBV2,TGTGCCAGCAGAGAAACTAGTTGGTGGGGGGCCAACGTCCTGACTTTC,CASRETSWWGANVLTF
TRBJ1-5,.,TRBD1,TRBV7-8,TGTGCCAGCAGCCAAGGGACAGGGGTGTGGGGCAATCAGCCCCAGCATTTT,CASSQGTGVWGNQPQHF
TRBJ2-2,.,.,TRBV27,TGTGCCAGCAGTCCCCGGGACACATACACCGGGGAGCTGTTTTTT,CASSPRDTYTGELFF
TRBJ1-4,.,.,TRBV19,TGTGCCACCAAAAAGATCAGGGAGGATGAAAAACTGTTTTTT,CATKKIREDEKLFF
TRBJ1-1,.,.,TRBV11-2,TGTGCCAGCAGCCTTACGACGGGCGACACTGAAGCTTTCTTT,CASSLTTGDTEAFF
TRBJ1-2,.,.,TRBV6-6,TGTGCCAGTCTACTAAGGCAGGGGTCCAACTATGGCTACACCTTC,CASLLRQGSNYGYTF
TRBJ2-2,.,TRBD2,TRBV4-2,TGTGCCAGCAGCCTCCCCCCGGGACTAGCGGGAGGTCAGAACACCGGGGAGCTGTTTTTT,CASSLPPGLAGGQNTGELFF
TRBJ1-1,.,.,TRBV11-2,TGTGCCAGCAGCTTAAGTTGGGAAGGTGAAGCTTTCTTT,CASSLSWEGEAFF
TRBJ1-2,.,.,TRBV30,TGTGCTAACCCCAGGGGAGACTATGGCTACACCTTC,CANPRGDYGYTF
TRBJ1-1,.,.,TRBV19,TGTGCCAGTAGTATCCCCCAAGTAGCTTTCTTT,CASSIPQVAFF
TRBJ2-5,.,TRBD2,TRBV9,TGTGCCAGCAGCGTAGCAGGGACTAGCGCGAGAGAGACCCAGTACTTC,CASSVAGTSARETQYF
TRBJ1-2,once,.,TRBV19,TGTGCCAGTACCCCGAGCGACGGGGGCTATGGCTACACCTTC,CASTPSDGGYGYTF
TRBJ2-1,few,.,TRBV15,TGTGCCACCAGCAGAGACCCCACCTCATACAATGAGCAGTTCTTC,CATSRDPTSYNEQFF
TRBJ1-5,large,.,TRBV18,TGTGCCAGCTCACCAGTGGGCCCTGTCGGCAATCAGCCCCAGCATTTT,CASSPVGPVGNQPQHF
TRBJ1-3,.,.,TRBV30,TGTGCCTGGACCCCCTTAGCAAGCAACTCTGGAAACACCATATATTTT,CAWTPLASNSGNTIYF
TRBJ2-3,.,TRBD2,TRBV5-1,TGCGCCAGCAGCTCGCGACTAGCGGGAAGCACAGATACGCAGTATTTT,CASSSRLAGSTDTQYF
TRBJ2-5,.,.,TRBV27,TGTGCCAGCAGTCTTGGTGGTTTTGGAGAGACCCAGTACTTC,CASSLGGFGETQYF
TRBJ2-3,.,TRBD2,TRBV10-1,TGCGCCAGCAGTGAAGCTAGCGGGGCTACAGATACGCAGTATTTT,CASSEASGATDTQYF
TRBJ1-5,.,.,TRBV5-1,TGCGCCAGCAGCTTGGTGGGTAGGGCGGATCAGCCCCAGCATTTT,CASSLVGRADQPQHF